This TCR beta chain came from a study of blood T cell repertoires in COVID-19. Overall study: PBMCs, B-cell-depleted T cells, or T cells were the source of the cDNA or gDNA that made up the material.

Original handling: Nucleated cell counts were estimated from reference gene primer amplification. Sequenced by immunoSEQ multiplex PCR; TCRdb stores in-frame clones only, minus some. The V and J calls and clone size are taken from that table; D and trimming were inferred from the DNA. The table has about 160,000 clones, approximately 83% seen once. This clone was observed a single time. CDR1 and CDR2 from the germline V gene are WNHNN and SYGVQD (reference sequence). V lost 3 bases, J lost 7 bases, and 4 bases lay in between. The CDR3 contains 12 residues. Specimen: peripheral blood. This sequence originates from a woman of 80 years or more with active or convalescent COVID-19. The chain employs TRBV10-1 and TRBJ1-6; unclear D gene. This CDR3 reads CASSDMNSPLHF. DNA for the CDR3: TGCGCCAGCAGTGATATGAATTCACCCCTCCACTTT.